A single sample is the source of the 16 T cell receptor beta chains below, sequenced in a study of regulatory T cells in long-lasting Graves disease. Time point: newly diagnosed GD, antithyroid drugs for less than 3 months. Isolated PBMC RNA provided the starting material for the TCR library. TCR beta libraries were built with iRepertoire HTBI primers and Arm-PCR of CDR3 regions. Via MiXCR, TCRdb re-called the multiplex PCR reads, giving one row per CDR3 protein. The sample contains about 450,000 distinct CDR3 sequences, about 14% of which appear only once. The data were also submitted as part of a second study, on T cells in Graves' hyperthyroidism and ophthalmopathy.

The specimen comprised peripheral blood mononuclear cells (PBMCs), sampled at new diagnosis, from a patient treated with antithyroid drugs. The receptors shown here come from a woman in her 50s with Graves disease.

This clonotype was counted only a few times. The J gene is TRBJ1-2, the V gene TRBV30; D call uncertain. Germline values: CDR1 GTSNPN, CDR2 SVGIG (reference sequence). Between the trimmed V and J ends, which lost 2 bases and 7 bases, there was a span of 11 bases. CDR3 length: 12 amino acids. This CDR3 is CAWSSTAGGYTF. The CDR3 nucleotides are TGTGCCTGGAGTTCCACAGCGGGTGGCTACACCTTC.

This clonotype was counted ten times or more. The chain combines TRBV7-9 with TRBJ2-2; 7 nucleotides match TRBD2. The V segment lost 1 base and the J segment 2 bases; nucleotides outside the gene matches: 4. The germline V gene has CDR1 SEHNR and CDR2 FQNEAQ (reference sequence). This CDR3 comprises 16 residues. CDR3 bases: TGTGCCAGCAGCTTAGAACTAGCGCATAACACCGGGGAGCTGTTTTTT. Residues: CASSLELAHNTGELFF. Full variable domain (remainder filled in from reference TRBV7-9 and TRBJ2-2): DTGVSQNPRHKITKRGQNVTFRCDPISEHNRLYWYRQTLGQGPEFLTYFQNEAQLEKSRLLSDRFSAERPKGSFSTLEIQRTEQGDSAMYLCASSLELAHNTGELFFGEGSRLTVL.

Many counts were recorded for this clonotype. J is TRBJ2-5 and V is TRBV24-1; 7 positions agree with TRBD2. CDR1 is KGHDR, CDR2 SFDVKD, per germline. The CDR3 runs to 15 residues. With 1 base clipped from V and 2 bases from J, the junction kept 3 bases outside the gene matches. This CDR3 is CATSDFGEGQETQYF. The CDR3 coding sequence is TGTGCCACCAGTGATTTTGGGGAGGGGCAAGAGACCCAGTACTTC.

At least ten counts were recorded for this clonotype. V gene TRBV13 combines with J gene TRBJ2-5; TRBD2 agrees at 9 bases. Germline loops: CDR1 PRHDT, CDR2 FYEKMQ (reference sequence). With V trimmed by 5 bases and J by 5 bases, 9 bases remained unmatched. This CDR3 is built from 15 residues. The CDR3 DNA is TGTGCCAGCAGCCCCTATGATAGCGGGAGTGAGACCCAGTACTTC. As protein: CASSPYDSGSETQYF. Filled out from reference TRBV13 and TRBJ2-5, the complete variable domain reads AAGVIQSPRHLIKEKRETATLKCYPIPRHDTVYWYQQGPGQDPQFLISFYEKMQSDKGSIPDRFSAQQFSDYHSELNMSSLELGDSALYFCASSPYDSGSETQYFGPGTRLLVL.

This clonotype appeared many times. This sequence joins TRBV27 and TRBJ2-3; possibly TRBD2 for D (6 bases). This CDR3 comprises 14 residues. The germline V gene encodes CDR1 MNHEY and CDR2 SMNVEV (reference sequence). The ends were cut back, 3 bases at V and 6 bases at J, with 13 bases in the middle. DNA of the CDR3: TGTGCCAGCAGTTTTGTCGGGAGTTGGGATACGCAGTATTTT. This translates into CASSFVGSWDTQYF.

The sample holds a few counts of this clonotype. The rearrangement joins TRBV5-1 to TRBJ1-2; 10 bases are a match to TRBD1. CDR1 is SGHRS and CDR2 is YFSETQ in the germline V gene. Trimming took 2 bases from V and 7 from J; bases not matched to a gene: 2. The CDR3 is made up of 13 amino acids. The CDR3 here is CASSLDRGPGYTF. The CDR3 DNA follows: TGCGCCAGCAGCTTAGACAGGGGGCCTGGCTACACCTTC.

Many counts were recorded for this clonotype. The genes are TRBV29-1 and TRBJ1-4; 7 nucleotides line up with TRBD1. The CDR3 spans 16 residues. Per the germline V gene, CDR1 is SQVTM and CDR2 is ANQGSEA. With V trimmed by 4 bases and J by 0 bases, 8 bases remained unmatched. For the CDR3, the DNA is TGCAGCGTTGGAGGGACAGATCATGCAACTAATGAAAAACTGTTTTTT. Encoded protein: CSVGGTDHATNEKLFF. The full variable domain, rest sourced from reference TRBV29-1 and TRBJ1-4, is SAVISQKPSRDICQRGTSLTIQCQVDSQVTMMFWYRQQPGQSLTLIATANQGSEATYESGFVIDKFPISRPNLTFSTLTVSNMSPEDSSIYLCSVGGTDHATNEKLFFGSGTQLSVL.

This clonotype was observed at least ten times. V usage is TRBV2 and J usage is TRBJ1-5, with TRBD1 matching 7 bases. Unmatched junction bases numbered 5, after V lost 6 bases and J lost 0 bases. This CDR3 region has 15 residues. The germline V gene has CDR1 SNHLY and CDR2 FYNNEI. The CDR3 here is CASRQGQNSNQPQHF. For the CDR3, the DNA is TGTGCCAGCAGACAGGGACAGAATAGCAATCAGCCCCAGCATTTT.

This clonotype has a count of ten or more. The J gene is TRBJ2-1, the V gene TRBV20-1; 7 bases are a match to TRBD2. Germline V gene sequence: CDR1 DFQATT, CDR2 SNEGSKA (reference sequence). V was pared by 6 bases and J by 7 bases, with 18 bases of the junction left unmatched. The CDR3 runs 16 residues. CDR3 in DNA: TGCAGTGCCCCTCGAAGCGGGATAATGAGGTTTAATGAGCAGTTCTTC. This sequence encodes CSAPRSGIMRFNEQFF.

This clonotype was found many times. The chain combines TRBV11-2 with TRBJ2-7, with D hard to call. Per germline, CDR1 SGHAT and CDR2 FQNNGV. V was clipped by 8 bases and J by 0 bases, with 14 bases between them. The CDR3 is 14 amino acids. The CDR3 bases are TGTGCCAGCCTGGCGGCAGAAGTCTCCTACGAGCAGTACTTC. Protein product: CASLAAEVSYEQYF.

The chain uses TRBV10-3 and TRBJ2-1, with 7 positions matching TRBD2. This CDR3 has 14 amino acids. CDR1 and CDR2 (germline): ENHRY, SYGVKD. The junction had 5 bases not matched to a gene; V was cut back by 0 bases and J by 9 bases. The DNA for the CDR3 is TGTGCCATCAGTGAGTCCGGGAGGACGAGTGAGCAGTTCTTC. Amino acid sequence: CAISESGRTSEQFF.

This clonotype has at least ten counts. The chain has TRBV20-1 and TRBJ2-1; TRBD2 is a possible D gene (6 bases). The CDR3 runs 14 residues. With 7 bases removed from V and 4 bases from J, the gap between germline ends came to 17 bases. Per germline, CDR1 DFQATT and CDR2 SNEGSKA (reference sequence). The CDR3 bases are TGCAGTGGGGAGGTCGCGGCGAGATACAATGAGCAGTTCTTC. This gives the protein CSGEVAARYNEQFF.

This clonotype has just a few counts. The V call is TRBV5-1, the J call TRBJ2-7; 7 positions agree with TRBD1. The CDR3 consists of 15 residues. CDR1 is SGHRS, CDR2 YFSETQ, per germline. Trimming cost V 3 bases and J 3 bases; bases outside gene matches: 9. The CDR3 region has the DNA TGCGCCAGCAGCTCCATGACAGGGCCAAACTACGAGCAGTACTTC. Amino acid sequence: CASSSMTGPNYEQYF.

This clonotype was observed a handful of times. This chain joins TRBV3-1 and TRBJ2-2; D ambiguous. The V gene's germline CDR1 is LGHDT and CDR2 YNNKEL (reference sequence). The length of the CDR3 is 13 residues. The ends were cut back, 4 bases at V and 7 bases at J, with 10 bases in the middle. CDR3 amino acids: CASSREGDGELFF. The CDR3 bases are TGTGCCAGCAGCCGGGAAGGTGACGGGGAGCTGTTTTTT.

This clonotype was seen more than once but under ten times. Here the CDR3 DNA reads TGTGCCTGGAGCCCCGGGACTCGTTACACCGGGGAGCTGTTTTTT. This sequence encodes CAWSPGTRYTGELFF. The chain has TRBV30 and TRBJ2-2, with D possibly matching TRBD2 (6 bases). There are 15 residues in the CDR3. Germline V gene sequence: CDR1 GTSNPN, CDR2 SVGIG (reference sequence). Deletions cut 3 bases from V and 3 bases from J, with 14 bases between.

V is TRBV6-9 and J is TRBJ1-1; no definite D call. The CDR3 is 15 amino acids. V lost 3 bases to trimming and J lost 0 bases, with 11 bases between them. Germline CDR1 MNHGY, CDR2 SVAAGI. CDR3 in amino acids: CASSYSASMNTEAFF. CDR3 bases: TGTGCCAGCAGTTACAGCGCCTCAATGAACACTGAAGCTTTCTTT.